These 11 T cell receptor beta chains were all obtained from the same sample, sequenced in a study of cytomegalovirus exposure and HLA in healthy donors. Only in-frame clones appear in the TCRdb table, and some are missing; sequencing was by immunoSEQ multiplex PCR. The sample yields 150,000 to 200,000 clones, around four fifths seen once. The sample was PBMCs. These receptors were obtained from a man aged 30 to 39 in good health and CMV-seropositive.

V is TRBV11-3 and J is TRBJ1-2; 10 positions match TRBD1. The length of the CDR3 is 18 residues. CDR1 and CDR2 (germline): SGHNT, YENEEA. V lost 4 bases, J lost 2 bases, and 13 bases stayed unmatched. Written as DNA, the CDR3 is TGTGCCAGCAGCTCCCGTAGGGACAGGGGCCCTTGGAACTATGGCTACACCTTC. Its translation is CASSSRRDRGPWNYGYTF.

The V and J genes are TRBV29-1 and TRBJ2-7; TRBD1 agrees at 8 bases. CDR1 SQVTM and CDR2 ANQGSEA come from the germline V gene. CDR3 length equals 13 residues. V dropped 2 bases and J dropped 2; count of bases not matched to a gene: 2. The CDR3 DNA sequence: TGCAGCGTTGAACAGGGGGCAACCTACGAGCAGTACTTC. It specifies CSVEQGATYEQYF.

The V gene is TRBV4-1, the J gene TRBJ1-5; the D gene is possibly TRBD1 (5 bases). V shed 4 bases and J shed 6 bases, with 22 bases lying between them. This CDR3 region has 17 residues. Germline V CDR1 and CDR2: MGHRA, YSYEKL. The CDR3 region has the DNA TGCGCCAGCAGCCTATATACCGGGCCGCGGGGGAGTCAGCCCCAGCATTTT. Translated: CASSLYTGPRGSQPQHF.

This clone occurred once. V and J are TRBV7-9 and TRBJ2-5; no firm D call. The CDR3 totals 17 residues. CDR1 is SEHNR and CDR2 is FQNEAQ in the germline V gene (reference sequence). Trimming left V 4 bases short and J 0 bases short, with 18 bases between. In DNA, the CDR3 is TGTGCCAGCAGCTCACTCGAAGTCCTCCTGTACCAAGAGACCCAGTACTTC. Protein: CASSSLEVLLYQETQYF.

The V gene is TRBV11-2, the J gene TRBJ2-1, with D possibly TRBD1 on 7 matching bases. The V gene lost 5 bases and the J gene lost 8 bases, with 13 bases spanning the gap. Germline CDR1 is SGHAT and CDR2 is FQNNGV. CDR3 length: 13 amino acids. The CDR3 protein is CASSPIRGDEQFF. The CDR3 DNA is TGTGCCAGCAGCCCGATCAGGGGGGATGAGCAGTTCTTC.

This clone was seen just once. The chain links TRBV19 to TRBJ1-2, with TRBD1 identical over 8 bases. CDR3 size: 14 residues. Germline trimming cut 6 bases from V and 4 bases from J; bases unmatched to any gene: 7. Germline CDR1 reads LNHDA; CDR2 reads SQIVND (reference sequence). In nucleotides, the CDR3 is TGTGCCAGTAGCCCTCAGGGGGCTCTCTATGGCTACACCTTC. It yields the protein CASSPQGALYGYTF.

J is TRBJ1-1 and V is TRBV2; TRBD1 might be the D (5 bases). Germline V gene sequence: CDR1 SNHLY, CDR2 FYNNEI. This CDR3 spans 14 amino acids. V shed 6 bases and J shed 5 bases, with 16 bases lying between them. The CDR3 protein is CASSLQASMTEAFF. CDR3 coding DNA: TGTGCCAGCAGCTTACAGGCGTCTATGACTGAAGCTTTCTTT.

The chain links TRBV19 to TRBJ2-7; D may be TRBD2 (6 bases). This CDR3 spans 12 amino acids. V lost 4 bases, J lost 6 bases, and 10 bases lay in between. Germline loops: CDR1 LNHDA, CDR2 SQIVND (reference sequence). CDR3 amino acids: CASSNQGGEQYF. CDR3 coding DNA: TGTGCCAGTAGTAATCAGGGAGGCGAGCAGTACTTC. The variable domain in full, with the rest retrieved from reference TRBV19 and TRBJ2-7, is DGGITQSPKYLFRKEGQNVTLSCEQNLNHDAMYWYRQDPGQGLRLIYYSQIVNDFQKGDIAEGYSVSREKKESFPLTVTSAQKNPTAFYLCASSNQGGEQYFGPGTRLTVT.

The V and J genes are TRBV19 and TRBJ2-5; TRBD1 matches 9 bases. The CDR3 extends over 15 amino acids. With V trimmed by 4 bases and J by 5 bases, 8 bases remained unmatched. Germline V lookup: CDR1 LNHDA, CDR2 SQIVND (reference sequence). The CDR3 region is CASSTGTGHGETQYF. CDR3 DNA: TGTGCCAGTAGTACCGGGACAGGGCATGGGGAGACCCAGTACTTC.

This clone was seen more than once but under ten times. The chain links TRBV6-6 to TRBJ1-5, with a weak D call TRBD1 (6 bases). From germline, CDR1 is MNHNY and CDR2 SVGAGI (reference sequence). The CDR3 sequence is 15 residues long. Trimming removed 7 bases at V and 7 bases at J, with 20 bases between. CDR3 loop: CASIQQGEGIQPQHF. The CDR3 DNA reads as TGTGCCAGCATCCAACAGGGTGAGGGTATCCAGCCCCAGCATTTT.

The chain couples TRBV7-8 to TRBJ2-5; 7 bases are shared with TRBD2. The ends lost 1 base at V and 5 bases at J; junction bases unmatched: 4. CDR3 length: 14 amino acids. Germline V lookup: CDR1 SGHVS, CDR2 FQNEAQ. The CDR3 bases are TGTGCCAGCAGCTTAGGGCTAGCGGATGAGACCCAGTACTTC. This translates into CASSLGLADETQYF.